A single T cell receptor (beta chain) is shown here with its context. Sequencing was performed with immunoSEQ multiplex PCR; in TCRdb, only in-frame clones are kept and a portion is missing. The table has fewer than 120,000 clones, 89% seen once. The data stem from a study of OX40 agonist ivuxolimab in advanced cancers. The sequence came from an adult with an advanced solid tumor such as melanoma, head and neck, liver or kidney cancer. Specimen: CD4+ or CD8+ T cells sorted from blood, collected in a trial of the OX40 agonist ivuxolimab.

The DNA for the CDR3 is TGTGCCAGCAGAAGTGAATATCCTAACTATGGCTACACCTTC. It yields the protein CASRSEYPNYGYTF. This chain joins TRBV28 and TRBJ1-2; D gene uncertain. The germline V gene encodes CDR1 MDHEN and CDR2 SYDVKM. V shed 6 bases and J shed 0 bases, with 11 bases lying between them. The CDR3 contains 14 residues.